Below, one T cell receptor beta chain is given with its context. This clonotype was found many times. The target of this receptor is not known. One base away there is no much larger clone; base qualities are not given. Trimming removed 3 bases from V and 7 bases from J, leaving 13 bases between the germline ends. Taken from the germline V gene, the CDR1 and CDR2 loops are MNHNS and SASEGT. The CDR3 runs 15 residues from the cysteine to the phenylalanine. CDR3 DNA is the only sequence kept; it has 45 bases, read in frame from the first base. In the paper's terms, the treatment or condition label means: in vitro stimulation with specific CMV peptide epitopes to enrich CMV-specific T cells. The data derive from a study of T cell repertoires in cytomegalovirus infection (dated by TCRdb to the late 2010s). About the investigation overall: The peptide stimulations were aimed at well-studied HLA-B-restricted epitopes as well as recently identified HLA-C-restricted CMV epitopes, whose presentation resists viral immunomodulation. Donor HLA type was relevant to the analysis, as public TCR beta signatures indicated carriage of CMV infection together with the matching HLA type. Results the study describes overall, beyond this receptor: Carriers of CMV infection plus the relevant HLA type were discriminated by the cumulative frequency of public TCR beta family members in the study cohort and in an independent roughly 340-donor cohort. The ex vivo response was dominated by HLA-C-restricted CMV-specific TCR beta clonotypes, and the single most frequent clonotype in two of eight donors was supplied by these HLA-C-restricted clonotypes.

The instrument given in TCRdb is Illumina HiSeq 1500. TCRdb took the public reads, trimmed them with fastp at Q25, ran MiXCR for clone calling and kept in-frame beta chains. Each entry is one CDR3 protein sequence, shown with its most common DNA and genes. A total of some 320,000 distinct CDR3 sequences appear in this sample, about 27% of them only once. The ten largest clones represent around 20% of the sample. The sequence was obtained from a human donor in good health (CMV status not recorded). Some clones in this sample may be carry-over from other donors' samples. Sample: cultured PBMCs, taken from culture after CMV antigen stimulation. The V and J genes are TRBV6-1 and TRBJ1-6; the D gene cannot be resolved reliably. The CDR3 region: CASSDEWGENSPLHF. The bases read TGTGCCAGCAGTGACGAGTGGGGAGAGAATTCACCCCTCCACTTT.